A selection of T cell receptor beta chains follows, all from one sample in a study of shared clonotypes between healthy human individuals. The method was immunoSEQ multiplex PCR; TCRdb's version includes in-frame clones alone and lacks a portion of them. The sample lists roughly 530,000 clones, roughly 95% occurring once. Sequenced: naive CD4+ T cells sorted from blood. The source of these receptors is a woman in her 30s in good health. Each CDR3 is given with its conserved first and last residue. D genes are given only for firm matches. Clone size is shown for a subset of rows, as once, few, many or a class of expanded clone.

D gene,clone size,V gene,J gene,CDR3 protein,CDR3 DNA
TRBD1,NA,TRBV2,TRBJ2-1,CASSGGQGLYNEQFF,TGTGCCAGCAGTGGCGGACAGGGGCTTTACAATGAGCAGTTCTTC
NA,NA,TRBV10-2,TRBJ2-2,CASDPENTGELFF,TGCGCCAGCGACCCAGAGAACACCGGGGAGCTGTTTTTT
NA,NA,TRBV5-1,TRBJ2-1,CASSSNAGPSYNEQFF,TGCGCCAGCAGCTCGAACGCGGGACCGTCCTACAATGAGCAGTTCTTC
NA,NA,TRBV28,TRBJ2-4,CASSLGTPRGVKNIQYF,TGTGCCAGCAGTCTCGGAACCCCGCGCGGGGTTAAAAACATTCAGTACTTC
NA,NA,TRBV5-1,TRBJ1-3,CASSSHGTHSGNTIYF,TGCGCCAGCAGCTCCCATGGGACACACTCTGGAAACACCATATATTTT
TRBD1,NA,TRBV9,TRBJ2-5,CASSETPGQGVFQETQYF,TGTGCCAGCAGCGAGACCCCGGGACAGGGGGTATTCCAAGAGACCCAGTACTTC
NA,NA,TRBV6-5,TRBJ2-3,CASSPSGVPDQGQYF,TGTGCCAGCAGCCCCTCTGGCGTCCCCGACCAAGGGCAGTATTTT
NA,NA,TRBV9,TRBJ1-4,CASSVGGTNEKLFF,TGTGCCAGCAGCGTAGGAGGAACTAATGAAAAACTGTTTTTT
NA,NA,TRBV28,TRBJ2-7,CASTQRFGEQYF,TGTGCCAGCACCCAAAGGTTTGGGGAGCAGTACTTC
TRBD1,NA,TRBV15,TRBJ1-3,CATSLYRGSGNTIYF,TGTGCCACCAGCCTCTACAGGGGCTCTGGAAACACCATATATTTT
TRBD1,NA,TRBV27,TRBJ2-5,CASSPQTGAGEQYF,TGTGCCAGCAGTCCCCAGACAGGGGCTGGAGAGCAGTACTTC
TRBD2,NA,TRBV4-1,TRBJ2-1,CASSQSPRLAGGYNEQFF,TGCGCCAGCAGCCAATCCCCGAGACTAGCGGGAGGGTACAATGAGCAGTTCTTC
NA,NA,TRBV2,TRBJ2-3,CASGTLLLDTQYF,TGTGCCAGCGGGACACTACTGTTAGATACGCAGTATTTT
NA,NA,TRBV6-5,TRBJ2-3,CASSLAGHTDTQYF,TGTGCCAGCAGCCTGGCGGGACACACAGATACGCAGTATTTT
TRBD2,NA,TRBV9,TRBJ2-1,CASSVGTSVYTRQFF,TGTGCCAGCAGCGTAGGGACTAGCGTTTATACTCGGCAGTTCTTC
NA,NA,TRBV19,TRBJ1-2,CASSTPLRYGYTF,TGTGCCAGTAGTACCCCCCTTCGCTATGGCTACACCTTC
NA,NA,TRBV28,TRBJ1-5,CASSLSAGINQPQHF,TGTGCCAGCAGTTTATCCGCCGGAATAAATCAGCCCCAGCATTTT
NA,once,TRBV18,TRBJ1-1,CASSPREWGSSYTEAFF,TGTGCCAGCTCACCACGTGAGTGGGGATCATCGTACACTGAAGCTTTCTTT
TRBD2,NA,TRBV7-9,TRBJ2-7,CASSSSGVYEQYF,TGTGCCAGCAGCTCGAGCGGGGTCTACGAGCAGTACTTC
NA,NA,TRBV27,TRBJ1-5,CASSFGRNSNQPQHF,TGTGCCAGCAGTTTTGGTCGAAATAGCAATCAGCCCCAGCATTTT
NA,NA,TRBV7-6,TRBJ2-7,CASSSDPTRLDEQYF,TGTGCCAGCAGCTCGGACCCCACCCGCCTAGACGAGCAGTACTTC
TRBD1,NA,TRBV5-1,TRBJ2-1,CASSSGTGKYNEQFF,TGCGCCAGCAGCTCGGGGACAGGAAAGTACAATGAGCAGTTCTTC
TRBD2,NA,TRBV5-4,TRBJ2-7,CASSLRTSGSGEQYF,TGTGCCAGCAGCTTGCGGACTAGCGGGAGCGGCGAGCAGTACTTC
NA,NA,TRBV19,TRBJ2-2,CASSIERGSTGELFF,TGTGCCAGTAGTATAGAACGGGGAAGCACCGGGGAGCTGTTTTTT
NA,NA,TRBV5-1,TRBJ2-7,CASSLGDGTYEQYF,TGCGCCAGCAGCTTGGGGGACGGAACCTACGAGCAGTACTTC
NA,once,TRBV7-2,TRBJ2-5,CASSLAEGTQETQYF,TGTGCCAGCAGCTTAGCTGAAGGAACCCAAGAGACCCAGTACTTC
NA,NA,TRBV5-5,TRBJ2-2,CASSLVTTGELFF,TGTGCCAGCAGCTTGGTAACAACCGGGGAGCTGTTTTTT
NA,once,TRBV10-1,TRBJ2-3,CASSEIGSNTQYF,TGCGCCAGCAGTGAAATAGGATCCAATACGCAGTATTTT
TRBD2,NA,TRBV14,TRBJ2-5,CASSHSTLSGRRETQYF,TGTGCCAGCAGCCATTCTACTCTTAGCGGGAGAAGAGAGACCCAGTACTTC
TRBD1,NA,TRBV4-1,TRBJ2-7,CASSQPRGGGYEQYF,TGCGCCAGCAGCCAACCTAGAGGGGGCGGCTACGAGCAGTACTTC
TRBD2,NA,TRBV18,TRBJ2-5,CASSPPGRANQETQYF,TGTGCCAGCTCACCACCCGGGAGGGCCAACCAAGAGACCCAGTACTTC
NA,NA,TRBV28,TRBJ2-3,CASSFSRGDTDTQYF,TGTGCCAGCAGTTTCTCGCGGGGAGACACAGATACGCAGTATTTT
NA,few,TRBV10-3,TRBJ2-2,CAISDQRRTGELFF,TGTGCCATCAGTGACCAAAGGAGGACCGGGGAGCTGTTTTTT
NA,NA,TRBV9,TRBJ2-1,CASSVAESSRGNEQFF,TGTGCCAGCAGCGTAGCGGAAAGCTCCCGGGGGAATGAGCAGTTCTTC
NA,NA,TRBV28,TRBJ2-3,CASVRGSHTDTQYF,TGTGCCAGCGTTAGAGGGTCGCATACAGATACGCAGTATTTT
TRBD2,NA,TRBV28,TRBJ2-1,CASSLGLAGPRDEQFF,TGTGCCAGCAGTTTGGGACTAGCGGGACCGAGGGATGAGCAGTTCTTC
TRBD1,NA,TRBV19,TRBJ2-2,CASTRTGSTGELFF,TGTGCCAGTACCCGGACAGGGAGCACCGGGGAGCTGTTTTTT
NA,NA,TRBV11-3,TRBJ2-7,CASSLNRAYEQYF,TGTGCCAGCAGCTTAAACAGAGCCTACGAGCAGTACTTC
NA,NA,TRBV30,TRBJ1-2,CAWSVRGTAGYTF,TGTGCCTGGAGTGTACGTGGCACAGCTGGCTACACCTTC
TRBD1,NA,TRBV11-2,TRBJ1-1,CASAQQGGDTEAFF,TGTGCCAGCGCTCAACAGGGGGGAGACACTGAAGCTTTCTTT
TRBD1,once,TRBV7-9,TRBJ1-4,CASSPPGQGGEKLFF,TGTGCCAGCAGCCCCCCGGGACAGGGTGGTGAAAAACTGTTTTTT
NA,NA,TRBV6-1,TRBJ1-5,CASSEWSQPQHF,TGTGCCAGCAGTGAATGGTCCCAGCCCCAGCATTTT
NA,NA,TRBV28,TRBJ2-2,CASSPGPDRRRANTGELFF,TGTGCCAGCAGTCCAGGGCCCGACAGGAGAAGGGCGAACACCGGGGAGCTGTTTTTT
NA,NA,TRBV6-5,TRBJ2-7,CASSYSDGPTYEQYF,TGTGCCAGCAGTTACTCGGACGGTCCAACCTACGAGCAGTACTTC
TRBD1,NA,TRBV11-2,TRBJ2-6,CASSSLRQGASGANVLTF,TGTGCCAGCAGCTCCCTCCGACAGGGGGCGTCTGGGGCCAACGTCCTGACTTTC
TRBD2,NA,TRBV11-2,TRBJ2-7,CASSYSRSSGRYEQYF,TGTGCCAGCAGCTATAGTCGGAGTAGCGGGAGATACGAGCAGTACTTC
TRBD2,NA,TRBV18,TRBJ2-7,CASSPTNKLAGVYEQYF,TGTGCCAGCTCACCAACTAACAAACTAGCGGGAGTTTACGAGCAGTACTTC
NA,NA,TRBV6-5,TRBJ1-1,CASSWDRGNTEAFF,TGTGCCAGCAGTTGGGACCGGGGGAACACTGAAGCTTTCTTT
TRBD2,NA,TRBV5-1,TRBJ2-1,CASSQGLAENNEQFF,TGCGCCAGCAGCCAAGGACTAGCGGAGAACAATGAGCAGTTCTTC
NA,NA,TRBV12-1,TRBJ1-2,CASSFATGYYSHGYTF,TGTGCCAGCAGCTTTGCCACAGGGTACTATTCGCATGGCTACACCTTC
TRBD1,once,TRBV5-1,TRBJ2-7,CASSSQGAGYEQYF,TGCGCCAGCAGCTCGCAGGGGGCCGGGTACGAGCAGTACTTC
NA,NA,TRBV28,TRBJ2-5,CASSSPARVAFTQYF,TGTGCCAGCAGTTCCCCAGCCAGGGTAGCTTTTACCCAGTACTTC